Sequencing of this T cell receptor (beta chain) was carried out in a study of tumor-infiltrating lymphocytes in primary liver carcinoma. Background on the study: The five patients, who were men and women, ranged in age from 30 to 69 years.

Overall study findings and caveats: A significantly higher top-250-clone fraction was found in tumors than in blood (p = 0.039). Tumor-adjacent and tumor-blood pairs displayed less overlap than did pairs of tumor regions.

As concerns this clonotype: Its antigen is currently unknown. An end of the junction differs from the germline gene, which may be a read error.

Each 20-30 mg portion of unsorted bulk tissue served as the source for co-extraction of RNA and DNA. Every tumor was sampled at five separate regions. CDR1 is SGHAT, CDR2 FQNNGV, per germline. This CDR3 comprises 15 residues. Total RNA amounting to roughly 480 ng was the source from which TCR beta cDNA was made with a constant-region primer. Amplification in three nested multiplex PCR rounds with slightly modified ARM-PCR gave rise to TCR beta libraries. TRBV1-TRBV30 forward primers paired with a C-beta reverse primer drove the first two PCR rounds, about 10 cycles each. TCRdb recomputed calls from the multiplex PCR reads with MiXCR, one row per CDR3 protein. Counted here are around 100,000 distinct CDR3 sequences, around two thirds occurring once; the ten biggest clones make up 12%.

The receptor was derived from a woman in her sixties or seventies with primary liver carcinoma and hepatitis B virus infection. Sequences were obtained from liver tumor tissue from sampling region 2. Indicated subset: tumor region T2, inferior pole. V usage is TRBV11-2 and J usage is TRBJ2-7; D is uncertain. CDR3 amino acids: CTSSLDPAVTYEQYF. CDR3 nucleotides: TGTACCAGCAGCTTAGACCCTGCGGTGACCTACGAACAGTACTTC.